This TCR beta chain was found in a study of T cell responses to AZD1222 COVID-19 vaccine. On this clone: Antigen specificity is unknown.

General study results and limits: Regions 160-218 and 743-854 dominated among vaccine-associated CD4 TCRs spanning spike. The reported proportion of spike-specific TCRs targeting unmutated variant regions was nearly half. Clonal diversity may have been underestimated, and the donors were mostly white British, with more females than males.

CDR3 length: 15 amino acids. Germline-derived CDR1 and CDR2 are SGHAT and FQNNGV. V lost 1 base and J lost 4, with 13 bases in between. Measured with immunoSEQ multiplex PCR; TCRdb has only the in-frame clones, and not every one. The data contain some 80,000 clones, 88% of them seen just once; the ten biggest clones take up around 5.1%. The V and J genes are TRBV11-2 and TRBJ1-2; possible D gene TRBD1, 5 bases. The origin of this receptor is an adult in good health. Sequenced here: peripheral blood, sampled on day 0 of MenACWY control vaccination. Here the CDR3 DNA reads TGTGCCAGCAGCTTAGCTCCAGGGTCGATCTATGGCTACACCTTC. Its protein is CASSLAPGSIYGYTF.